One and the same sample provided the 31 T cell receptor beta chains below, sequenced in a study of a mutant IDH1 vaccine in newly diagnosed glioma. Sequenced by immunoSEQ multiplex PCR; TCRdb stores in-frame clones only, minus some. The profile shows 110,000 or so clones, approximately 87% of them singletons. Described time point: week 11, during vaccination. A single vaccine dose contained 300 ug of mutant IDH1 20-mer peptide, and topical imiquimod was used with it. Their specific antigens are unknown. The sequences come from PBMCs, collected from a glioma patient whose treatment included an IDH1 peptide vaccine. The receptor set was obtained from a woman aged 45-65 years with glioma.

The genes are TRBV6-5 and TRBJ1-2; the D gene is possibly TRBD1 (5 bases). This CDR3 comprises 14 residues. Germline-derived CDR1 and CDR2 are MNHEY and SVGAGI. V lost 10 bases to trimming and J lost 4 bases, with 19 bases between them. CDR3 region: CATRSGALGYGYTF. The CDR3 region has the DNA TGTGCCACCCGAAGCGGGGCGTTGGGCTATGGCTACACCTTC.

This chain links TRBV14 with TRBJ2-7; D unclear. CDR1 and CDR2 from the germline V gene are SGHDN and FVKESK. The CDR3 has 13 amino acids. The V end was cut by 0 bases, the J end by 4 bases, with 7 bases between. The CDR3 sequence: CASSQDIIYEQYF. As DNA, the CDR3 is TGTGCCAGCAGCCAAGATATAATTTACGAGCAGTACTTC.

This clone has only one observation. The V and J genes are TRBV10-3 and TRBJ2-7; D may be TRBD1 (6 bases). V was trimmed by 6 bases and J by 1 base, leaving 10 bases between them. The V gene's germline CDR1 is ENHRY and CDR2 SYGVKD. The CDR3 consists of 13 residues. The CDR3 DNA reads as TGTGCCATCAGGGATACAGGGTCCTACGAGCAGTACTTC. It encodes CAIRDTGSYEQYF.

The chain links TRBV6-1 to TRBJ2-1, with 10 bases aligning to TRBD2. This CDR3 contains 13 residues. J gave up 10 bases and V 3 bases, and 3 bases lay outside the gene matches. Germline V gives CDR1 MNHNS, CDR2 SASEGT. As DNA, the CDR3 is TGTGCCAGCAGTGAGGGACTAGCGCGCGAGCAGTTCTTC. This codes for CASSEGLAREQFF.

The gene calls are TRBV29-1 and TRBJ2-5, with 8 bases fitting TRBD2. The germline V gene encodes CDR1 SQVTM and CDR2 ANQGSEA. This CDR3 is built from 13 residues. Trimming cost V 8 bases and J 5 bases; bases outside gene matches: 10. The CDR3: CSLQGGGPETQYF. CDR3 DNA: TGCAGCCTCCAGGGCGGGGGGCCGGAGACCCAGTACTTC.

This chain uses TRBV27 with TRBJ2-7; TRBD1 aligns across 7 bases. CDR1 is MNHEY, CDR2 SMNVEV, per germline (reference sequence). Losses at the gene ends were 3 bases for V and 7 bases for J; bases not matched to a gene: 12. The CDR3 runs to 15 residues. For the CDR3, the DNA is TGTGCCAGCAGTTTCCTCGGGACAGCCCGCTTAGAGCAGTACTTC. It translates to CASSFLGTARLEQYF.

This clone showed up just a few times. This specimen includes other DNA sequences encoding the same CDR3. The chain has TRBV9 and TRBJ2-3, with no clear D. The germline gives CDR1 SGDLS, CDR2 YYNGEE. Trimming shortened V by 0 bases and J by 0 bases, and 5 bases separated the two germline ends. The CDR3 totals 14 residues. CDR3 amino acids: CASSVAGSTDTQYF. CDR3 DNA: TGTGCCAGCAGCGTAGCCGGGAGCACAGATACGCAGTATTTT.

The rearrangement links TRBV9 to TRBJ2-1, with 7 bases lining up with TRBD2. The germline CDR1 and CDR2 sequences are SGDLS and YYNGEE. The CDR3 spans 15 residues. V lost 1 base and J lost 1; bases outside the gene matches: 2. The CDR3 DNA is TGTGCCAGCAGCGTAACGGGGGGTTCCTACAATGAGCAGTTCTTC. Translation: CASSVTGGSYNEQFF.

The chain employs TRBV29-1 and TRBJ1-2; no reliable D call. The germline gives CDR1 SQVTM, CDR2 ANQGSEA. There are 12 residues in the CDR3. V lost 5 bases and J lost 3, with 10 bases in between. DNA of the CDR3: TGCAGCGTTTCCTACGTTGACTATGGCTACACCTTC. Translated: CSVSYVDYGYTF.

The sample holds one count of this clone. The chain recombines TRBV7-8 with TRBJ2-7; possible D gene TRBD2, 6 bases. Germline CDR1 and CDR2: SGHVS and FQNEAQ. This CDR3 comprises 14 residues. V dropped 6 bases and J dropped 6 bases, with 18 bases sitting between them. The chain's CDR3 is CASRARAGFTEQYF. DNA for the CDR3: TGTGCCAGCAGGGCAAGGGCGGGGTTTACCGAGCAGTACTTC.

The rearrangement joins TRBV19 to TRBJ2-7; D is unresolved. Germline CDR1 and CDR2: LNHDA and SQIVND (reference sequence). Trimming pared 4 bases from V and 1 base from J, leaving 8 bases between. The CDR3 totals 13 residues. CDR3 DNA: TGTGCCAGTAGTAGTCTAGTTTCCTACGAGCAGTACTTC. Translating gives CASSSLVSYEQYF.

In DNA form, the CDR3 reads TGTGCCAGCAGTCCAAGAGTTGGGGCGCTGGATAATCAGCCCCAGCATTTT. This gives the protein CASSPRVGALDNQPQHF. This rearrangement joins TRBV27 to TRBJ1-5, with D perhaps matching TRBD1 (5 bases). V lost 5 bases to trimming and J lost 4 bases, with 21 bases between them. The CDR3 has 17 residues. CDR1 is MNHEY, CDR2 SMNVEV, per germline (reference sequence).

The rearrangement links TRBV7-3 to TRBJ1-6; D uncertain. Trimming left V 2 bases short and J 7 bases short, with 9 bases between. Germline loops: CDR1 SGHTA, CDR2 FQGTGA. The length of the CDR3 is 14 residues. This CDR3 reads CASSLEGDNSPLHF. The CDR3 DNA sequence: TGTGCCAGCAGCTTAGAGGGTGACAATTCACCCCTCCACTTT.

This clone appeared a few times. This sequence joins TRBV9 and TRBJ1-1; no definite D call. Trimming removed 6 bases from V and 0 bases from J, with 9 bases in between. The CDR3 totals 13 residues. The V gene's germline CDR1 is SGDLS and CDR2 YYNGEE. CDR3: CASTERLNTEAFF. The CDR3 DNA reads TGTGCCAGCACCGAGAGATTGAACACTGAAGCTTTCTTT.

The chain employs TRBV7-8 and TRBJ2-7, with D possibly being TRBD2 (6 bases). The germline gives CDR1 SGHVS, CDR2 FQNEAQ. This CDR3 contains 15 residues. The germline V and J ends were trimmed by 1 base and 3 bases, with 13 bases remaining between them. Here the CDR3 DNA reads TGTGCCAGCAGCTTAGGGAGGGGCAGGAACTACGAGCAGTACTTC. Translation: CASSLGRGRNYEQYF.

This clone was detected once. V and J are TRBV6-1 and TRBJ2-7; D unresolved. CDR1 is MNHNS and CDR2 is SASEGT in the germline V gene. This CDR3 contains 13 residues. V was clipped by 6 bases and J by 0 bases, with 9 bases between them. This chain's CDR3 is CASRDLSSYEQYF. CDR3 nucleotide sequence: TGTGCCAGCAGGGACCTTAGCTCCTACGAGCAGTACTTC.

The rearrangement joins TRBV20-1 to TRBJ2-1; TRBD2 might be the D (6 bases). The V end was cut by 5 bases, the J end by 15 bases, with 14 bases between. CDR1 and CDR2 (germline): DFQATT, SNEGSKA (reference sequence). The CDR3 has 10 amino acids. The CDR3 loop is CSARDFLTFF. DNA of the CDR3: TGCAGTGCTCGGGACTTCCTTACGTTCTTC.

V and J are TRBV7-3 and TRBJ2-7, with 7 nucleotides matching TRBD2. With 3 bases clipped from V and 7 bases from J, the junction kept 9 bases outside the gene matches. Germline assignment: CDR1 SGHTA and CDR2 FQGTGA. This CDR3 region has 14 residues. The CDR3 loop reads CASSFSGPGSEQYF. The DNA for the CDR3 is TGTGCCAGCAGCTTTAGCGGGCCAGGGTCAGAGCAGTACTTC.

V is TRBV6-5 and J is TRBJ2-7; 7 nucleotides agree with TRBD1. V lost 7 bases to trimming and J lost 4 bases; unmatched junction nucleotides: 13. Germline CDR1 and CDR2: MNHEY and SVGAGI. The CDR3 runs to 15 residues. CDR3 protein: CASILDRSPTYEQYF. The CDR3 DNA is TGTGCCAGCATTCTGGACAGGTCCCCGACTTACGAGCAGTACTTC.

The chain recombines TRBV5-4 with TRBJ2-5, with 7 nucleotides matching TRBD1. The J segment lost 0 bases and the V segment lost 4 bases, leaving 3 bases of the junction unmatched. Looked up from germline, CDR1 is SGHNT and CDR2 is YYREEE (reference sequence). The length of the CDR3 is 14 residues. The CDR3: CASSVDRYQETQYF. CDR3 nucleotides: TGTGCCAGCAGCGTGGACAGGTACCAAGAGACCCAGTACTTC.

The chain links TRBV9 to TRBJ2-3; 7 bases align to TRBD2. CDR3 length equals 16 residues. V dropped 0 bases and J dropped 4; count of bases not matched to a gene: 8. The germline gives CDR1 SGDLS, CDR2 YYNGEE. The CDR3 sequence: CASSVAGGRASDTQYF. The CDR3, as DNA: TGTGCCAGCAGCGTAGCAGGTGGGAGGGCCTCAGATACGCAGTATTTT.

The chain couples TRBV18 to TRBJ1-1; TRBD1 might be the D (5 bases). Germline loops: CDR1 KGHSH, CDR2 LQKENI. Between the trimmed V and J ends, which lost 3 bases and 0 bases, there was a span of 14 bases. The CDR3 covers 16 residues. The CDR3 region has the DNA TGTGCCAGCTCACCTCTACTAGGGGAAATGAACACTGAAGCTTTCTTT. This translates into CASSPLLGEMNTEAFF. The whole variable domain, remainder taken from reference TRBV18 and TRBJ1-1, is NAGVMQNPRHLVRRRGQEARLRCSPMKGHSHVYWYRQLPEEGLKFMVYLQKENIIDESGMPKERFSAEFPKEGPSILRIQQVVRGDSAAYFCASSPLLGEMNTEAFFGQGTRLTVV.

The chain carries TRBV27 and TRBJ2-1; D is unresolved. Germline CDR1 MNHEY, CDR2 SMNVEV (reference sequence). The V end was cut by 5 bases, the J end by 2 bases, with 10 bases between. The CDR3 runs to 14 residues. The CDR3 coding sequence is TGTGCCAGCAGTGATCGGGTCCCCTACAATGAGCAGTTCTTC. It translates to CASSDRVPYNEQFF.

V usage is TRBV2 and J usage is TRBJ1-5; D gene uncertain. V lost 7 bases to trimming and J lost 0 bases, with 13 bases between them. The germline V gene has CDR1 SNHLY and CDR2 FYNNEI. The CDR3 runs to 15 residues. The CDR3 region is CASTLRLYSNQPQHF. CDR3 bases: TGTGCCAGCACCTTGAGACTCTATAGCAATCAGCCCCAGCATTTT.

This clone has only one observation. This chain joins TRBV5-1 and TRBJ2-1; weak D call: TRBD1 (6 bases). The germline V gene has CDR1 SGHRS and CDR2 YFSETQ. This CDR3 is 15 amino acids long. V lost 4 bases to trimming and J lost 0 bases, with 11 bases between them. CDR3 DNA: TGCGCCAGCAGCCAGGGGTCAAACTCCTACAATGAGCAGTTCTTC. Protein: CASSQGSNSYNEQFF.

This chain connects TRBV5-1 to TRBJ2-1; TRBD2 is a possible D gene (6 bases). Trimming removed 0 bases at V and 2 bases at J, with 15 bases between. The CDR3 has 17 amino acids. The germline V gene has CDR1 SGHRS and CDR2 YFSETQ. The CDR3 here is CASSLVEGGKPYNEQFF. For the CDR3, the DNA is TGCGCCAGCAGCTTGGTGGAGGGCGGGAAGCCCTACAATGAGCAGTTCTTC.

The rearrangement joins TRBV7-9 to TRBJ2-1; 9 bases map to TRBD1. There are 17 residues in the CDR3. Looked up from germline, CDR1 is SEHNR and CDR2 is FQNEAQ (reference sequence). V lost 4 bases, J lost 3 bases, and 10 bases stayed unmatched. CDR3 nucleotides: TGTGCCAGCAGCTCCCGGGACCGGGACAGGGACTACAATGAGCAGTTCTTC. Translation: CASSSRDRDRDYNEQFF.

The V and J genes are TRBV12-5 and TRBJ2-4; D uncertain. CDR3 length: 17 amino acids. Germline V gene sequence: CDR1 LGHNT, CDR2 FRNRAP. V dropped 2 bases and J dropped 1 base, with 15 bases sitting between them. Written as DNA, the CDR3 is TGTGCTAGTGGTTTGTTGTTAGTGATAGGGGCCAAAAACATTCAGTACTTC. Its translation: CASGLLLVIGAKNIQYF.

This sequence joins TRBV11-3 and TRBJ1-1, with D hard to call. The CDR3 totals 13 residues. Germline V gene lookup returns CDR1 SGHNT and CDR2 YENEEA. V was trimmed by 5 bases and J by 0 bases, leaving 7 bases between them. In DNA, the CDR3 is TGTGCCAGCAGCAGGCAAATGAACACTGAAGCTTTCTTT. Its protein is CASSRQMNTEAFF.

In nucleotides, the CDR3 is TGTGCCAGCAGCTTAGTTTGGGACTCCTACAATGAGCAGTTCTTC. Its protein is CASSLVWDSYNEQFF. This chain links TRBV11-2 with TRBJ2-1; D gene uncertain. The germline V gene encodes CDR1 SGHAT and CDR2 FQNNGV. V lost 1 base, J lost 0 bases, and 7 bases lay in between. The CDR3 has 15 residues. Full variable domain (remainder filled in from reference TRBV11-2 and TRBJ2-1): EAGVAQSPRYKIIEKRQSVAFWCNPISGHATLYWYQQILGQGPKLLIQFQNNGVVDDSQLPKDRFSAERLKGVDSTLKIQPAKLEDSAVYLCASSLVWDSYNEQFFGPGTRLTVL.

This rearrangement joins TRBV19 to TRBJ1-2; D unresolved. Germline V gives CDR1 LNHDA, CDR2 SQIVND (reference sequence). V was pared by 3 bases and J by 6 bases, with 8 bases between. There are 12 residues in the CDR3. The CDR3 bases are TGTGCCAGTAGTATCCCCCCCAATGGCTACACCTTC. Translating gives CASSIPPNGYTF.